At least ten counts were recorded for the clone carrying this TCR beta chain. This specimen comes from a study of T cell repertoires in cytomegalovirus infection. The CDR3 spans 12 residues. Germline loops: CDR1 DFQATT, CDR2 SNEGSKA (reference sequence). Trimming removed 3 bases from V and 5 bases from J, with 9 bases in between. TCRdb fed the reads into MiXCR, producing one record per CDR3 protein. This sample has under 150,000 distinct CDR3 sequences; approximately 9.2% occur once, and the top ten carry 10%. Source material: PBMCs. The V call is TRBV20-1, the J call TRBJ2-3; possibly TRBD1 for D (5 bases). The clonotype originates from a human donor in good health (CMV status not recorded). Some clones in this sample may be carry-over from other donors' samples. The CDR3, as DNA: TGCAGTGCTAGTCTTCAGGGAGATACGCAGTATTTT. Translation gives CSASLQGDTQYF.